This T cell receptor (beta chain) comes out of a study of beta chain features in type 1 diabetes. Every isolated RNA sample was fully reverse transcribed, so sequencing captured expressed TCRB transcripts. This table comes from immunoSEQ multiplex PCR, and its TCRdb copy is limited to in-frame clones, with some not included. The sample holds a few hundred thousand clones; about 10% are singletons and the top ten take around 0.015%. The CDR3 consists of 19 residues. With 0 bases clipped from V and 3 bases from J, the junction kept 11 bases outside the gene matches. The V gene's germline CDR1 is SGDLS and CDR2 YYNGEE.

What was sequenced was naive CD4+ T cells from blood. The sequence derives from a woman younger than 45 in good health. This sequence joins TRBV9 and TRBJ2-3, with 12 positions matching TRBD2. The CDR3 loop reads CASSVGLAGASLETDTQYF. The CDR3 nucleotides read TGTGCCAGCAGCGTAGGACTAGCGGGAGCAAGTTTGGAGACAGATACGCAGTATTTT.